Below are 12 T cell receptor beta chains sequenced from a single sample in a study of T-cell memory formation after mild COVID-19. Using its own MiXCR run on the 5' RACE reads, TCRdb lists one record per CDR3 protein. The repertoire holds hundreds of thousands of distinct CDR3 sequences, with 20% as singletons. The sample consisted of PBMCs or a T cell subset sorted from them (not recorded which). All receptors come from an adult woman who had mild COVID-19 (a few samples of this study predate the infection). Cell type and time point are not known.

This clonotype was recorded a few times. The CDR3 reads CASSLRTSVTDTQYF. CDR3 nucleotides: TGTGCCAGCAGCTTGCGGACTAGTGTAACAGATACGCAGTATTTT. The chain is built from TRBV5-6 and TRBJ2-3, with 7 nucleotides matching TRBD2. The CDR3 spans 15 residues. The V gene end was trimmed by 1 base and the J gene end by 3 bases; junction bases not matched to a gene: 5. Germline CDR1 is SGHDT and CDR2 is YYEEEE.

The chain combines TRBV4-2 with TRBJ2-6; 10 nucleotides line up with TRBD2. Germline lookup yields CDR1 LGHNA and CDR2 YNFKEQ. This CDR3 is built from 15 residues. Trimming removed 8 bases from V and 0 bases from J; junction bases left unmatched: 1. The CDR3 nucleotides read TGTGCCAGCCGACTAGCGGGCTCTGGGGCCAACGTCCTGACTTTC. Amino acids: CASRLAGSGANVLTF.

The CDR3, as DNA: TGCGCCAGCAGCTTCACCGGGACACAGAGCACAGATACGCAGTATTTT. Translated, it gives CASSFTGTQSTDTQYF. The gene calls are TRBV5-1 and TRBJ2-3; possibly TRBD1 for D (6 bases). V lost 2 bases and J lost 0, with 13 bases in between. CDR3 length: 16 amino acids. Per the germline V gene, CDR1 is SGHRS and CDR2 is YFSETQ.

This clonotype was recorded a few times. J is TRBJ1-4 and V is TRBV20-1, with no clear D. The CDR3 has 15 amino acids. Germline assignment: CDR1 DFQATT and CDR2 SNEGSKA (reference sequence). With 0 bases removed from V and 0 bases from J, the gap between germline ends came to 8 bases. The CDR3 loop reads CSARDPRATNEKLFF. The CDR3 nucleotides read TGCAGTGCTAGAGACCCGAGAGCAACTAATGAAAAACTGTTTTTT.

The chain has TRBV23-1 and TRBJ2-5; D might be TRBD2 (5 bases). TRBV23-1 is reported as an ORF; its role is uncertain. This CDR3 is built from 14 residues. Between the trimmed V and J ends, which lost 3 bases and 3 bases, there was a span of 11 bases. The CDR3 DNA follows: TGCGCCAGCAGTCACGTAACCGGGGAAGAGACCCAGTACTTC. It yields the protein CASSHVTGEETQYF.

This clonotype has only a few counts. The chain combines TRBV6-5 with TRBJ2-7; the D call may be TRBD1 or TRBD2 (5 bases each). CDR3 length: 17 amino acids. The ends were cut back, 6 bases at V and 0 bases at J, with 21 bases in the middle. CDR1 is MNHEY and CDR2 is SVGAGI in the germline V gene. The CDR3 coding sequence is TGTGCCAGCAGAAATAGGCCTTCCCGGGGCCGCTCCTACGAGCAGTACTTC. This codes for CASRNRPSRGRSYEQYF.

The chain is built from TRBV16 and TRBJ2-1, with 7 bases fitting TRBD2. This CDR3 spans 13 amino acids. The trim removed 2 bases at V and 11 bases at J, leaving 6 bases unmatched. Germline CDR1 is KGHSY and CDR2 is FQNENV. CDR3 in DNA: TGTGCCAGCAGCCAAACGGGGGGTGGCAAGCAGTTCTTC. This sequence encodes CASSQTGGGKQFF. Full variable domain (rest looked up from reference TRBV16 and TRBJ2-1): GEEVAQTPKHLVRGEGQKAKLYCAPIKGHSYVFWYQQVLKNEFKFLISFQNENVFDETGMPKERFSAKCLPNSPCSLEIQATKLEDSAVYFCASSQTGGGKQFFGPGTRLTVL.

This clonotype showed up just a few times. The chain carries TRBV4-3 and TRBJ2-3; 10 bases line up with TRBD2. The length of the CDR3 is 17 residues. The V gene's germline CDR1 is LGHNA and CDR2 YSLEER. V lost 1 base, J lost 2 bases, and 6 bases stayed unmatched. CDR3: CASSQARTSGLTDTQYF. CDR3 in DNA: TGCGCCAGCAGCCAAGCTAGGACTAGCGGCCTCACAGATACGCAGTATTTT.

The chain uses TRBV5-4 and TRBJ2-2, with TRBD2 matching over 10 bases. Trimming took 5 bases from V and 7 from J; bases not matched to a gene: 8. Germline values: CDR1 SGHNT, CDR2 YYREEE (reference sequence). This CDR3 has 15 residues. The CDR3: CASRPTSGTNGELFF. For the CDR3, the DNA is TGTGCCAGCAGGCCTACTAGCGGGACGAACGGGGAGCTGTTTTTT.

V usage is TRBV6-5 and J usage is TRBJ2-2; 12 bases map to TRBD1. From germline, CDR1 is MNHEY and CDR2 SVGAGI. The CDR3 has 15 residues. V lost 5 bases to trimming and J lost 7 bases; unmatched junction nucleotides: 5. CDR3: CASSRDRGLFGELFF. The CDR3, as DNA: TGTGCCAGCAGTCGGGACAGGGGGCTTTTCGGGGAGCTGTTTTTT.

Many counts were recorded for this clonotype. V usage is TRBV10-3 and J usage is TRBJ2-7; possibly TRBD2 for D (6 bases). V was shortened by 6 bases and J by 0 bases, with 15 bases between the two germline ends. The CDR3 extends over 15 amino acids. In germline, CDR1 is ENHRY, CDR2 SYGVKD. The CDR3 DNA sequence: TGTGCCATCAGCCAGAGCGGGTCGAGCTCCTACGAGCAGTACTTC. This gives the protein CAISQSGSSSYEQYF.

This clonotype was detected once. This rearrangement joins TRBV4-3 to TRBJ1-1; 10 nucleotides agree with TRBD1. This CDR3 region has 15 residues. Germline V lookup: CDR1 LGHNA, CDR2 YSLEER. The ends lost 2 bases at V and 6 bases at J; junction bases unmatched: 6. CDR3 in DNA: TGCGCCAGCAGCCAAACCGGGACAGGGGTGGCTGAAGCTTTCTTT. Translation: CASSQTGTGVAEAFF.